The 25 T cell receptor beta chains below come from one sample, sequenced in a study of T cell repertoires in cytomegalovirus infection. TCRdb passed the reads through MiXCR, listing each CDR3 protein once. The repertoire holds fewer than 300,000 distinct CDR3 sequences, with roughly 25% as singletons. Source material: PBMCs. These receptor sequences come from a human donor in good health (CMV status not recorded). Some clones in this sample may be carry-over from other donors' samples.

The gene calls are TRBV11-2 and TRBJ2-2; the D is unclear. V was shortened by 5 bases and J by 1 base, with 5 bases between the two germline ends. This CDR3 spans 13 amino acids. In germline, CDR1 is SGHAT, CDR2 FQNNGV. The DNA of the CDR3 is TGTGCCAGCAGCGGATTGAACACCGGGGAGCTGTTTTTT. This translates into CASSGLNTGELFF.

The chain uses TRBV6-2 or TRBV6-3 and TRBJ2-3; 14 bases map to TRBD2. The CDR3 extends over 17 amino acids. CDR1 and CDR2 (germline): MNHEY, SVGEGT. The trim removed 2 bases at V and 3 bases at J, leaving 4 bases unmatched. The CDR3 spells CASSYEGTSGRTDTQYF. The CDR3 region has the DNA TGTGCCAGCAGTTACGAGGGGACTAGCGGGAGAACAGATACGCAGTATTTT.

The CDR3 sequence is CAWSGLQTNEKLFF. The CDR3 nucleotides read TGTGCCTGGAGTGGGTTGCAGACTAATGAAAAACTGTTTTTT. The chain employs TRBV30 and TRBJ1-4; the D is unclear. Germline V CDR1 and CDR2: GTSNPN, SVGIG (reference sequence). V gave up 1 base and J gave up 2 bases, with 8 bases separating them. CDR3 length: 14 amino acids.

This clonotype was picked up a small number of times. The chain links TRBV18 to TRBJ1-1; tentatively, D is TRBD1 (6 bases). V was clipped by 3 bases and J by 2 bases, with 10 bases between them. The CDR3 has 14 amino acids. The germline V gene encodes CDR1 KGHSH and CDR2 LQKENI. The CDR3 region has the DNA TGTGCCAGCTCACCCTTGGACAGCAACACTGAAGCTTTCTTT. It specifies CASSPLDSNTEAFF.

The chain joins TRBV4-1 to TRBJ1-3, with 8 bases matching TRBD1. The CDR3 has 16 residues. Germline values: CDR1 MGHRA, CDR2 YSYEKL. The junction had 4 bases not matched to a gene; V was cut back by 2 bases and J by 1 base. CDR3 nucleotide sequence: TGCGCCAGCAGCCAAAATCAGGGGGCGTCTGGAAACACCATATATTTT. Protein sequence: CASSQNQGASGNTIYF.

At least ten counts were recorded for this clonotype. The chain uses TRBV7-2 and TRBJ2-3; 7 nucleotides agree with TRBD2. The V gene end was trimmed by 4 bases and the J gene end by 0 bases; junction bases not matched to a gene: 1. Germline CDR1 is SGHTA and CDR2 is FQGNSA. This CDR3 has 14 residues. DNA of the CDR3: TGTGCCAGCAGCTCGGGGGGTAGCACAGATACGCAGTATTTT. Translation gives CASSSGGSTDTQYF.

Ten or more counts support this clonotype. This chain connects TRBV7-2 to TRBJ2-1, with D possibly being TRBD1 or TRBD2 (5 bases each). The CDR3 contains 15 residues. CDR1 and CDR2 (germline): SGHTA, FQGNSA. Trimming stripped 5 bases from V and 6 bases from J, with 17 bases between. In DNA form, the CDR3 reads TGTGCCAGCAGCCGCGTATGGGGGACCGCCAATGAGCAGTTCTTC. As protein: CASSRVWGTANEQFF.

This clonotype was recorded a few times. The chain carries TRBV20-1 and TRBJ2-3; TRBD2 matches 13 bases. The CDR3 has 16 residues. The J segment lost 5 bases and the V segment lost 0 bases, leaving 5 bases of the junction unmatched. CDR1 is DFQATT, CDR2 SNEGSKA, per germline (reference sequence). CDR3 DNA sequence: TGCAGTGCTAGAGACTGGACTAGCGGGAGACGAGATACGCAGTATTTT. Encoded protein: CSARDWTSGRRDTQYF.

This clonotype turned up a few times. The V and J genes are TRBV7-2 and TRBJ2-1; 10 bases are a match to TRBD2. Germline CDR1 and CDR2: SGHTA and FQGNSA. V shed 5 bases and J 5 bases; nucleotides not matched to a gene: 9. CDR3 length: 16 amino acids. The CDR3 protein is CASSPAERGGHNEQFF. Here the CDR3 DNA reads TGTGCCAGCAGCCCAGCAGAGCGGGGGGGTCACAATGAGCAGTTCTTC.

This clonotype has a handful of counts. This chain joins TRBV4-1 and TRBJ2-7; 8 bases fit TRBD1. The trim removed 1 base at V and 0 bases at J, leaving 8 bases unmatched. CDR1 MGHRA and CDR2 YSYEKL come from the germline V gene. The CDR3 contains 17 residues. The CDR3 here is CASSQGEGQGLSYEQYF. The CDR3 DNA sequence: TGCGCCAGCAGCCAAGGCGAAGGACAGGGACTCTCCTACGAGCAGTACTTC.

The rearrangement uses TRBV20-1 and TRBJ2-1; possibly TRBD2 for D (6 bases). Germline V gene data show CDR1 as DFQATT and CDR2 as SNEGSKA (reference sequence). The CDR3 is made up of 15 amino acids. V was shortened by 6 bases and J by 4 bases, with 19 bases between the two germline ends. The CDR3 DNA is TGCAGTGCCATGAGCTGGGAGGCTCAATACAATGAGCAGTTCTTC. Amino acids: CSAMSWEAQYNEQFF.

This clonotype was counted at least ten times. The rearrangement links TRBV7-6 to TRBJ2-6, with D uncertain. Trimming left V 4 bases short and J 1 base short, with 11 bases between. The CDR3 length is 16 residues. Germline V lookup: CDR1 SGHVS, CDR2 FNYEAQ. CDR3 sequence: CASSSLSGSGANVLTF. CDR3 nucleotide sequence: TGTGCCAGCAGCTCCCTATCAGGTTCTGGGGCCAACGTCCTGACTTTC.

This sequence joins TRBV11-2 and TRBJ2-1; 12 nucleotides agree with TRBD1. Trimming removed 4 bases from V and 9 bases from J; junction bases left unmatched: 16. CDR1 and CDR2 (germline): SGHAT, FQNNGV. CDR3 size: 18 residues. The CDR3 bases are TGTGCCAGCAGCTCGGGAATCCGACCGGGACAGGGGGCTCGTGAGCAGTTCTTC. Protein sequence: CASSSGIRPGQGAREQFF.

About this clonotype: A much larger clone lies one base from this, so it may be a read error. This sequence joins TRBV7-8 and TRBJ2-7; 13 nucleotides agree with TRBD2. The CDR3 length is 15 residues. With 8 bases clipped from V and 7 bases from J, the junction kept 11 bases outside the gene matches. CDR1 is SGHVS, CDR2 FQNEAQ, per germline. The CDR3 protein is CASGKLAGGYREQYV. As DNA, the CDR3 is TGTGCCAGCGGCAAACTAGCGGGAGGGTATCGGGAGCAGTACGTC.

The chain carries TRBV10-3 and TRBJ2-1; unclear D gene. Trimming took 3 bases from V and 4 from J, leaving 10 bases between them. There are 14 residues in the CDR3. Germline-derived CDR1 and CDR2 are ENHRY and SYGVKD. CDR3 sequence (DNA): TGTGCCATCAGTGACACTCGCTATTACAATGAGCAGTTCTTC. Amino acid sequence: CAISDTRYYNEQFF.

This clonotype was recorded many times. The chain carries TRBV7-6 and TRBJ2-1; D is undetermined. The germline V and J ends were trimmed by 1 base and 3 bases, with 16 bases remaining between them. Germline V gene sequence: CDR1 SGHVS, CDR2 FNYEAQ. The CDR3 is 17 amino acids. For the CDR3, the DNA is TGTGCCAGCAGCTTAGTTCTCTTCCCCATTGGCTACAATGAGCAGTTCTTC. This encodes CASSLVLFPIGYNEQFF.

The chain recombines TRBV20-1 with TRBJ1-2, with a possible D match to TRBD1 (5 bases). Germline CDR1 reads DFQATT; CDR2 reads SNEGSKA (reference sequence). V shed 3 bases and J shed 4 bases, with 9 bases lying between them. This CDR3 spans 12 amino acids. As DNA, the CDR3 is TGCAGTGCTAGGTGGGGACCCTATGGCTACACCTTC. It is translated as CSARWGPYGYTF.

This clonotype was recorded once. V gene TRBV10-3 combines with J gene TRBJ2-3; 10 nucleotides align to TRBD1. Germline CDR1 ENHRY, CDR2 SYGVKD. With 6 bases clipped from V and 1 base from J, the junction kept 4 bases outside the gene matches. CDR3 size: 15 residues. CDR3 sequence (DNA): TGTGCCATCAGACACGGACAGGGGGGCACAGATACGCAGTATTTT. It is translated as CAIRHGQGGTDTQYF.

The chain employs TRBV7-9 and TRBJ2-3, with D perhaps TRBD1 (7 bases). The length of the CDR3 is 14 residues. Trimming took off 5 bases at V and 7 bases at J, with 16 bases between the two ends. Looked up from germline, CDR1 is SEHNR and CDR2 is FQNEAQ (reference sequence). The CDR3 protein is CASSPGSGGYTQYF. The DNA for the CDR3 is TGTGCCAGCAGCCCCGGTTCAGGGGGGTATACGCAGTATTTT.

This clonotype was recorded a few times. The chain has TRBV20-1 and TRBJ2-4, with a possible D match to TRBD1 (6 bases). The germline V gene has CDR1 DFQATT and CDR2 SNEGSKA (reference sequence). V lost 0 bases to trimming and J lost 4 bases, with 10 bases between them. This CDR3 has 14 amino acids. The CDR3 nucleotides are TGCAGTGCTAGAGAAGGTCAGGGGAAAAACATTCAGTACTTC. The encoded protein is CSAREGQGKNIQYF.

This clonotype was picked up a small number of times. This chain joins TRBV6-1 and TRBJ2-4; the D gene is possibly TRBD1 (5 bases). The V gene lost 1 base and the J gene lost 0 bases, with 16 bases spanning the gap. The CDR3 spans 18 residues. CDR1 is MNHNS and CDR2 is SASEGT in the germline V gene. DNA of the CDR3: TGTGCCAGCAGTGAAGGCAGGGTATCGAGTTTAGCCAAAAACATTCAGTACTTC. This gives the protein CASSEGRVSSLAKNIQYF.

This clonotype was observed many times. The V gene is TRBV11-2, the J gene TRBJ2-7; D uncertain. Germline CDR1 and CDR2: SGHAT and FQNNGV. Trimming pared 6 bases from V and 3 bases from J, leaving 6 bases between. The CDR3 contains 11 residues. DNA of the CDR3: TGTGCCAGCAGTCCTTTCTACGAGCAGTACTTC. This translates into CASSPFYEQYF.

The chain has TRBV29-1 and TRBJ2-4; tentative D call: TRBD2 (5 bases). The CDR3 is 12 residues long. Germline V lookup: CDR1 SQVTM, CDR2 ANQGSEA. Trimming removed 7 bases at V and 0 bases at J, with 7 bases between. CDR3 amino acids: CSAGTAKNIQYF. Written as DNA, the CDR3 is TGCAGCGCGGGAACAGCCAAAAACATTCAGTACTTC.

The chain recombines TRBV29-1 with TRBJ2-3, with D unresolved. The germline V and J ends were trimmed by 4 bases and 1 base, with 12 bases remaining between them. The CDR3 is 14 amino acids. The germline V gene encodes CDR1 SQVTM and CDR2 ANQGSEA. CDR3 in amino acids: CSVARQVGTDTQYF. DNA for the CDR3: TGCAGCGTTGCCAGGCAGGTCGGCACAGATACGCAGTATTTT.

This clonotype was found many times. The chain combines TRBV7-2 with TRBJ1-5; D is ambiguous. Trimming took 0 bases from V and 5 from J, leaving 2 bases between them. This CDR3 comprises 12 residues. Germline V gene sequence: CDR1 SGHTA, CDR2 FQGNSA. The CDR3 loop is CASSLADQPQHF. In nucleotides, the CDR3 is TGTGCCAGCAGCTTAGCGGATCAGCCCCAGCATTTT. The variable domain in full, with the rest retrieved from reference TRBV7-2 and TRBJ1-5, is GAGVSQSPSNKVTEKGKDVELRCDPISGHTALYWYRQSLGQGLEFLIYFQGNSAPDKSGLPSDRFSAERTGGSVSTLTIQRTQQEDSAVYLCASSLADQPQHFGDGTRLSIL.